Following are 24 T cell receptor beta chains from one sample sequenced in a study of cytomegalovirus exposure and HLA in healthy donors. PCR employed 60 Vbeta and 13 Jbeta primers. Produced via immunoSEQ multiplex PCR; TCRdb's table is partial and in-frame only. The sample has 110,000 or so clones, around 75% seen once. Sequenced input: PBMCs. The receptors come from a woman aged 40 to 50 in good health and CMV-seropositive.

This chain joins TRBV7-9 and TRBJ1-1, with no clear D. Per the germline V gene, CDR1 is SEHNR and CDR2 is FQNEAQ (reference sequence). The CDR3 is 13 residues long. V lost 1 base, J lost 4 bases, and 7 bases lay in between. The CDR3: CASSLGLSTEAFF. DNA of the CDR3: TGTGCCAGCAGCTTAGGTTTGAGCACTGAAGCTTTCTTT.

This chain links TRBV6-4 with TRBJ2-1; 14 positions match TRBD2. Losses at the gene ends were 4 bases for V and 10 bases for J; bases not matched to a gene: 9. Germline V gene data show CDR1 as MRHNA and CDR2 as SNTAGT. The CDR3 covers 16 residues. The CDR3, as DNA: TGTGCCAGCAGTGCCAAAGGACTAGCGGGGGGCCACGAGCAGTTCTTC. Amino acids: CASSAKGLAGGHEQFF.

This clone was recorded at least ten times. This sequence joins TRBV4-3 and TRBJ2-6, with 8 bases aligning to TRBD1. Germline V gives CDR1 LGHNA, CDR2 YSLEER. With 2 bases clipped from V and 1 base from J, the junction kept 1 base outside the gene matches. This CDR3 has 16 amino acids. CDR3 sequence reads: CASSQRTGSGANVLTF. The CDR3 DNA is TGCGCCAGCAGCCAAAGGACAGGGTCTGGGGCCAACGTCCTGACTTTC.

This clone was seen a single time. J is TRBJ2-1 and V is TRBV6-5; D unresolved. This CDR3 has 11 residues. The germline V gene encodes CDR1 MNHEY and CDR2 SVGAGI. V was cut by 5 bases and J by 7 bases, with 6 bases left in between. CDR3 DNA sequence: TGTGCCAGCAGTGGAGTTAATGAGCAGTTCTTC. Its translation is CASSGVNEQFF.

CDR3 DNA: TGCGCCAGCAGCCCACCCATTACTAGCCGCACAGATACGCAGTATTTT. As protein: CASSPPITSRTDTQYF. The V call is TRBV4-1, the J call TRBJ2-3, with D perhaps matching TRBD2 (6 bases). The CDR3 is 16 amino acids. Per germline, CDR1 MGHRA and CDR2 YSYEKL. Trimming removed 4 bases at V and 1 base at J, with 15 bases between.

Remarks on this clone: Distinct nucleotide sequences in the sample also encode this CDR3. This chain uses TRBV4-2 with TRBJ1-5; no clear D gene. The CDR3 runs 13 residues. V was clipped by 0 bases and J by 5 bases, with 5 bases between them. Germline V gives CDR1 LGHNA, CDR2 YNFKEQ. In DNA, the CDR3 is TGTGCCAGCAGCCAAGAGTTAGATCAGCCCCAGCATTTT. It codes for CASSQELDQPQHF.

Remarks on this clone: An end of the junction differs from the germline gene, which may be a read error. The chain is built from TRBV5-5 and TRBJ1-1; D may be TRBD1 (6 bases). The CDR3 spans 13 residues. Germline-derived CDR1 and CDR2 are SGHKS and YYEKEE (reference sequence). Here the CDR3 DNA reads TGCGCCAGCAGCCAAATCCAGGGGACTGAAGCTTTCTTT. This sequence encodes CASSQIQGTEAFF.

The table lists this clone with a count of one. The CDR3 here is CASSPPGSQHTGELFF. CDR3 coding DNA: TGTGCCAGCTCACCACCCGGTAGCCAACACACCGGGGAGCTGTTTTTT. The chain is built from TRBV18 and TRBJ2-2, with D hard to call. The CDR3 has 16 amino acids. The V end lost 0 bases, the J end lost 3 bases, and 11 bases lay between the germline ends. Germline values: CDR1 KGHSH, CDR2 LQKENI. Full variable domain (missing parts from reference TRBV18 and TRBJ2-2): NAGVMQNPRHLVRRRGQEARLRCSPMKGHSHVYWYRQLPEEGLKFMVYLQKENIIDESGMPKERFSAEFPKEGPSILRIQQVVRGDSAAYFCASSPPGSQHTGELFFGEGSRLTVL.

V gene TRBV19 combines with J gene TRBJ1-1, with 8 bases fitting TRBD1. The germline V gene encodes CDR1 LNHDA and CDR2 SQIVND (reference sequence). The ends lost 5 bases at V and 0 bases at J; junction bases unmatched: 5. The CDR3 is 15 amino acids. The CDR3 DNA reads TGTGCCAGTAGTGCACGGGACAGGCTGAACACTGAAGCTTTCTTT. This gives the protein CASSARDRLNTEAFF.

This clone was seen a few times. The CDR3 loop is CAIKAGTVSTDTQYF. In DNA form, the CDR3 reads TGTGCCATTAAAGCGGGGACTGTTAGCACAGATACGCAGTATTTT. This chain joins TRBV6-1 and TRBJ2-3; the match to TRBD2 covers 7 bases. Trimming at V came to 10 bases and at J to 0 bases, leaving 10 bases not matched to a gene. CDR1 is MNHNS, CDR2 SASEGT, per germline. This CDR3 spans 15 amino acids.

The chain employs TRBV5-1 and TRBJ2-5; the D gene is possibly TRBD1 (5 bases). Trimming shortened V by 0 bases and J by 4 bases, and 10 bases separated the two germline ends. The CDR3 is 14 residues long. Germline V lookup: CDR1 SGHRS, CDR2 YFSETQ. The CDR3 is CASSLGRDGETQYF. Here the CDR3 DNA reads TGCGCCAGCAGCTTGGGCAGGGATGGAGAGACCCAGTACTTC.

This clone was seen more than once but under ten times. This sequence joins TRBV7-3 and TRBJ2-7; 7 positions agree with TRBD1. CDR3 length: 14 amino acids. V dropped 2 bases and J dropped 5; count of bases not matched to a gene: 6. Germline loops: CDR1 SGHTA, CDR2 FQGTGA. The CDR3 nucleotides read TGTGCCAGCAGCTTAGGGACAGCGAGAGACGAGCAGTACTTC. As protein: CASSLGTARDEQYF.

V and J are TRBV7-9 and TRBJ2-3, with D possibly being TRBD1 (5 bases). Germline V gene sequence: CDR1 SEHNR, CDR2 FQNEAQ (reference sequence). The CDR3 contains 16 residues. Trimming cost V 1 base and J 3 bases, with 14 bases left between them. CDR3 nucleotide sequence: TGTGCCAGCAGCTTAGGGATATATCAGGGTACAGATACGCAGTATTTT. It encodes CASSLGIYQGTDTQYF.

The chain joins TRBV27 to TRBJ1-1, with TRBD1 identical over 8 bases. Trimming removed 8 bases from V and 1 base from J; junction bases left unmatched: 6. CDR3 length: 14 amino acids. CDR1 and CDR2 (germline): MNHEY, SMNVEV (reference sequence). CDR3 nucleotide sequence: TGTGCCAGCCACCTGACAGGGGCGAACACTGAAGCTTTCTTT. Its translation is CASHLTGANTEAFF.

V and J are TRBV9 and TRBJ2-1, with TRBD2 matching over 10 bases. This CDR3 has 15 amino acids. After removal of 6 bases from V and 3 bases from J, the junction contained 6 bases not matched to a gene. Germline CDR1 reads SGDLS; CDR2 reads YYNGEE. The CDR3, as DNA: TGTGCCAGCACCGCAGCTAGCGGGAGCTACAATGAGCAGTTCTTC. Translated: CASTAASGSYNEQFF.

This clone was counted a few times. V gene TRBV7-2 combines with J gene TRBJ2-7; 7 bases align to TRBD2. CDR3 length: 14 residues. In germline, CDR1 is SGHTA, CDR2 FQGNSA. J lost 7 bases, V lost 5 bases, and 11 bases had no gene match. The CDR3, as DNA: TGTGCCAGCAGCGGGGGGGGACTACCCCTGGAGCAGTACTTC. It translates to CASSGGGLPLEQYF.

For the CDR3, the DNA is TGTGCCTGGAGTGTATCCCCCGCGGGGTATGGCTACACCTTC. Translated, it gives CAWSVSPAGYGYTF. This chain links TRBV30 with TRBJ1-2; D is unresolved. V was cut by 0 bases and J by 5 bases, with 13 bases left in between. The CDR3 length is 14 residues. Looked up from germline, CDR1 is GTSNPN and CDR2 is SVGIG (reference sequence). The full variable domain, rest sourced from reference TRBV30 and TRBJ1-2, is SQTIHQWPATLVQPVGSPLSLECTVEGTSNPNLYWYRQAAGRGLQLLFYSVGIGQISSEVPQNLSASRPQDRQFILSSKKLLLSDSGFYLCAWSVSPAGYGYTFGSGTRLTVV.

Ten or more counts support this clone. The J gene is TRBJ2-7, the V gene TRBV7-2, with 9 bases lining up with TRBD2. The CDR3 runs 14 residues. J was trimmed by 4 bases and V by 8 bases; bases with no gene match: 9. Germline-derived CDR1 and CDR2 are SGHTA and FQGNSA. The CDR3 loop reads CASRSGRGGYEQYF. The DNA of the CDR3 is TGTGCCAGCCGTAGCGGGAGAGGGGGTTACGAGCAGTACTTC.

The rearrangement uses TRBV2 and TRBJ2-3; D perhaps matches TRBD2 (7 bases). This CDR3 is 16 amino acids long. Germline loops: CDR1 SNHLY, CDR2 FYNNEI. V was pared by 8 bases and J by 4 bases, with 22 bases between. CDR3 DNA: TGTGCCAGCCGGCGTGTTCCCGGGGGGCCGGCAGATACGCAGTATTTT. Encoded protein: CASRRVPGGPADTQYF.

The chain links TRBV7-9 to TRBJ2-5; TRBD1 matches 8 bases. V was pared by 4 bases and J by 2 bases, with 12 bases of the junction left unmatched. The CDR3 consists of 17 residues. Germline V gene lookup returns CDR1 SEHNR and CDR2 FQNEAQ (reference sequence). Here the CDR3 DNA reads TGTGCCAGCAGCTCCCGGAAACAGACAGGGGCTCAAGAGACCCAGTACTTC. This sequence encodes CASSSRKQTGAQETQYF.

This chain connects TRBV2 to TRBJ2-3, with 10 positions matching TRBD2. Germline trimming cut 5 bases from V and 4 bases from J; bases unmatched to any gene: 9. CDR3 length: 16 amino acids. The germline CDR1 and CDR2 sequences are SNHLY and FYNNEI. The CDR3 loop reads CASSSLAGVIADTQYF. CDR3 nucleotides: TGTGCCAGCAGTTCTCTAGCGGGAGTTATTGCAGATACGCAGTATTTT.

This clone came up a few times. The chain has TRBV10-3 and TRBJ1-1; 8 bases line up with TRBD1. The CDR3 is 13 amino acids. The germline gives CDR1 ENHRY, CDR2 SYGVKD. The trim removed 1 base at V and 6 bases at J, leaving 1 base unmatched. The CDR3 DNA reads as TGTGCCATCAGTGAGTTACAGGGGGCTGAAGCTTTCTTT. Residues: CAISELQGAEAFF.

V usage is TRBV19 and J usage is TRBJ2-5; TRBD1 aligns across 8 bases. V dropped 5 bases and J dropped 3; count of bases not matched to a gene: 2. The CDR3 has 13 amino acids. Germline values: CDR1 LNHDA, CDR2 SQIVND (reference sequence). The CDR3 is CASSLQGEETQYF. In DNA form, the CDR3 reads TGTGCCAGTAGTTTACAGGGGGAAGAGACCCAGTACTTC. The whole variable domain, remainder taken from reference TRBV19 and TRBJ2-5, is DGGITQSPKYLFRKEGQNVTLSCEQNLNHDAMYWYRQDPGQGLRLIYYSQIVNDFQKGDIAEGYSVSREKKESFPLTVTSAQKNPTAFYLCASSLQGEETQYFGPGTRLLVL.

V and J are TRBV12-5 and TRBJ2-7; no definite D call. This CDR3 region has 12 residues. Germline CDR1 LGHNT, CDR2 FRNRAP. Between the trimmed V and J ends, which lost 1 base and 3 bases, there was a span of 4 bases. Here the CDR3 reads CASGLDSYEQYF. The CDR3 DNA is TGTGCTAGTGGTTTGGACAGCTACGAGCAGTACTTC.